The 25 T cell receptor beta chains presented below share a single source sample, sequenced in a study of control samples from healthy donors and cancer patients. Libraries were prepared by immunoSEQ multiplex PCR; TCRdb keeps only in-frame clonotypes and omits some of them. The sample lists 90,000 or so clones, approximately 90% occurring once. The material sequenced was blood. The receptors derive from an older woman in good health.

The chain uses TRBV4-1 and TRBJ2-5; D ambiguous. The germline V gene encodes CDR1 MGHRA and CDR2 YSYEKL. This CDR3 region has 13 residues. The ends were cut back, 2 bases at V and 2 bases at J, with 6 bases in the middle. CDR3 sequence (DNA): TGCGCCAGCAGCCAAAGGGATCAAGAGACCCAGTACTTC. Encoded protein: CASSQRDQETQYF.

The rearrangement joins TRBV20-1 to TRBJ1-5; 9 bases fit TRBD1. There are 15 residues in the CDR3. Germline V CDR1 and CDR2: DFQATT, SNEGSKA (reference sequence). Germline trimming cut 3 bases from V and 4 bases from J; bases unmatched to any gene: 7. CDR3 region: CSASRTGVSNQPQHF. Here the CDR3 DNA reads TGCAGTGCTAGTAGGACAGGGGTCTCAAATCAGCCCCAGCATTTT.

As for this clone: This specimen includes other DNA sequences encoding the same CDR3. The chain carries TRBV12-3 or TRBV12-4 and TRBJ1-1; tentatively, D is TRBD1 (5 bases). V was trimmed by 3 bases and J by 1 base, leaving 6 bases between them. CDR3 length: 13 residues. CDR3 nucleotides: TGTGCCAGCAGTTTCGGGGGGAACACTGAAGCTTTCTTT. Translated, it gives CASSFGGNTEAFF.

The chain couples TRBV5-1 to TRBJ2-7; TRBD1 or TRBD2 may be the D gene (5 bases each). CDR3 length: 13 amino acids. Germline lookup yields CDR1 SGHRS and CDR2 YFSETQ. V was clipped by 4 bases and J by 5 bases, with 13 bases between them. CDR3 in amino acids: CASSLQGADEQYF. CDR3 sequence (DNA): TGCGCCAGCAGCCTGCAGGGAGCCGACGAGCAGTACTTC.

This clone was seen just once. The chain is built from TRBV30 and TRBJ1-6; 9 bases align to TRBD1. Unmatched junction bases numbered 10, after V lost 6 bases and J lost 4 bases. The length of the CDR3 is 16 residues. Germline loops: CDR1 GTSNPN, CDR2 SVGIG (reference sequence). The DNA of the CDR3 is TGTGCCTGCCACCTTACAGGGGGCTCTTATAATTCACCCCTCCACTTT. Amino acid sequence: CACHLTGGSYNSPLHF.

The chain recombines TRBV4-1 with TRBJ1-3; no clear D. The V end was cut by 5 bases, the J end by 4 bases, with 6 bases between. There are 12 residues in the CDR3. CDR1 is MGHRA and CDR2 is YSYEKL in the germline V gene. The CDR3 DNA sequence: TGCGCCAGCAGCAAGGAGGGAAACACCATATATTTT. It is translated as CASSKEGNTIYF.

The rearrangement uses TRBV30 and TRBJ1-5; 8 bases line up with TRBD1. This CDR3 contains 14 residues. Germline loops: CDR1 GTSNPN, CDR2 SVGIG (reference sequence). The trim removed 2 bases at V and 2 bases at J, leaving 2 bases unmatched. The CDR3 DNA reads TGTGCCTGGAGTACAGGGGGTGGCAATCAGCCCCAGCATTTT. Its protein product is CAWSTGGGNQPQHF. Complete variable domain (other parts from reference TRBV30 and TRBJ1-5): SQTIHQWPATLVQPVGSPLSLECTVEGTSNPNLYWYRQAAGRGLQLLFYSVGIGQISSEVPQNLSASRPQDRQFILSSKKLLLSDSGFYLCAWSTGGGNQPQHFGDGTRLSIL.

The rearrangement joins TRBV30 to TRBJ2-1; D gene unclear. Germline V gene data show CDR1 as GTSNPN and CDR2 as SVGIG (reference sequence). V lost 0 bases and J 0 bases, leaving 6 bases between the germline ends. This CDR3 region has 14 residues. The CDR3 DNA is TGTGCCTGGAGTGTAACCCCCTCCTACAATGAGCAGTTCTTC. It translates to CAWSVTPSYNEQFF.

The CDR3 spells CASSPSYEQYF. The CDR3 DNA is TGTGCCAGCAGCCCGTCCTACGAGCAGTACTTC. J is TRBJ2-7 and V is TRBV12-3 or TRBV12-4; unclear D gene. The CDR3 is 11 amino acids. V was clipped by 6 bases and J by 1 base, with 4 bases between them.

This rearrangement joins TRBV7-9 to TRBJ2-5, with no clear D. Germline values: CDR1 SEHNR, CDR2 FQNEAQ (reference sequence). With 1 base removed from V and 5 bases from J, the gap between germline ends came to 11 bases. CDR3 length equals 14 residues. The CDR3 region has the DNA TGTGCCAGCAGCTTAGACGGAGTGAGGGAGACCCAGTACTTC. It is translated as CASSLDGVRETQYF.

This rearrangement joins TRBV30 to TRBJ2-1; D might be TRBD1 (5 bases). CDR3 length: 13 residues. CDR1 and CDR2 (germline): GTSNPN, SVGIG (reference sequence). Trimming left V 1 base short and J 3 bases short, with 7 bases between. The CDR3 region has the DNA TGTGCCTGGAGTGAGGGGATCTACAATGAGCAGTTCTTC. This encodes CAWSEGIYNEQFF.

The V and J genes are TRBV29-1 and TRBJ2-5; possibly TRBD1 for D (6 bases). Trimming removed 8 bases at V and 5 bases at J, with 18 bases between. There are 13 residues in the CDR3. Germline lookup yields CDR1 SQVTM and CDR2 ANQGSEA. CDR3 sequence reads: CSSHYLRGETQYF. Written as DNA, the CDR3 is TGCAGCTCCCATTATCTTAGGGGGGAGACCCAGTACTTC. The variable domain in full, completed from reference TRBV29-1 and TRBJ2-5, reads SAVISQKPSRDICQRGTSLTIQCQVDSQVTMMFWYRQQPGQSLTLIATANQGSEATYESGFVIDKFPISRPNLTFSTLTVSNMSPEDSSIYLCSSHYLRGETQYFGPGTRLLVL.

The gene calls are TRBV19 and TRBJ2-7; 8 bases match TRBD1. In germline, CDR1 is LNHDA, CDR2 SQIVND (reference sequence). The CDR3 is 14 residues long. Germline trimming cut 9 bases from V and 3 bases from J; bases unmatched to any gene: 10. The CDR3 nucleotides read TGTGCCAGCTCCCCGGGACAGGCTAACTACGAGCAGTACTTC. Amino acid sequence: CASSPGQANYEQYF.

The genes are TRBV5-1 and TRBJ2-7; TRBD1 might be the D (5 bases). This CDR3 region has 14 residues. From germline, CDR1 is SGHRS and CDR2 YFSETQ. Trimming took 9 bases from V and 4 from J, leaving 20 bases between them. CDR3 in DNA: TGCGCCACCTCCCAAACTATTGGGGCGTACGAGCAGTACTTC. This translates into CATSQTIGAYEQYF. Full variable domain (rest looked up from reference TRBV5-1 and TRBJ2-7): KAGVTQTPRYLIKTRGQQVTLSCSPISGHRSVSWYQQTPGQGLQFLFEYFSETQRNKGNFPGRFSGRQFSNSRSEMNVSTLELGDSALYLCATSQTIGAYEQYFGPGTRLTVT.

This clone was counted a single time. This chain connects TRBV10-3 to TRBJ2-3; D is undetermined. The CDR3 spans 12 residues. Germline CDR1 reads ENHRY; CDR2 reads SYGVKD. Trimming removed 3 bases from V and 8 bases from J, with 9 bases in between. CDR3 sequence reads: CAISDSQFTQYF. The DNA of the CDR3 is TGTGCCATCAGTGATAGCCAGTTTACGCAGTATTTT.

V is TRBV6-5 and J is TRBJ1-1; D is ambiguous. The germline V gene encodes CDR1 MNHEY and CDR2 SVGAGI. V was pared by 8 bases and J by 2 bases, with 15 bases between. The CDR3 extends over 14 amino acids. CDR3 sequence (DNA): TGTGCCAGCGGGGTTCGCGGAGGTAACACTGAAGCTTTCTTT. Protein sequence: CASGVRGGNTEAFF.

Concerning this clone itself: This same CDR3 is encoded by further DNA sequences in the sample. The rearrangement uses TRBV29-1 and TRBJ1-1; D is undetermined. The CDR3 is 10 amino acids. V was cut by 5 bases and J by 5 bases, with 6 bases left in between. Germline V gene sequence: CDR1 SQVTM, CDR2 ANQGSEA. CDR3 loop: CSVRNTEAFF. In DNA, the CDR3 is TGCAGCGTTAGGAATACTGAAGCTTTCTTT.

The rearrangement joins TRBV19 to TRBJ2-1; TRBD2 is a possible D gene (5 bases). V shed 1 base and J shed 0 bases, with 7 bases lying between them. This CDR3 is 15 amino acids long. Germline CDR1 is LNHDA and CDR2 is SQIVND (reference sequence). The CDR3, as DNA: TGTGCCAGTAGTATAGGGGAGCGCTCCTACAATGAGCAGTTCTTC. Translation gives CASSIGERSYNEQFF.

The chain employs TRBV5-1 and TRBJ2-5; 8 bases align to TRBD1. Trimming cost V 2 bases and J 1 base; bases outside gene matches: 7. The germline V gene encodes CDR1 SGHRS and CDR2 YFSETQ. This CDR3 region has 16 residues. The CDR3 loop is CASSLEWDRFQETQYF. CDR3 nucleotide sequence: TGCGCCAGCAGCTTAGAATGGGACAGGTTCCAAGAGACCCAGTACTTC.

This sequence joins TRBV5-1 and TRBJ1-6; possible D gene TRBD1, 5 bases. This CDR3 has 21 amino acids. From germline, CDR1 is SGHRS and CDR2 YFSETQ. Trimming pared 5 bases from V and 1 base from J, leaving 28 bases between. The CDR3 loop is CASSKGRVDKEPPSYNSPLHF. CDR3 coding DNA: TGCGCCAGCAGTAAGGGAAGGGTGGACAAGGAACCTCCTTCCTATAATTCACCCCTCCACTTT.

The V and J genes are TRBV27 and TRBJ2-1, with 8 positions matching TRBD1. This CDR3 is 14 amino acids long. Germline V gene data show CDR1 as MNHEY and CDR2 as SMNVEV (reference sequence). Losses at the gene ends were 2 bases for V and 6 bases for J; bases not matched to a gene: 3. In nucleotides, the CDR3 is TGTGCCAGCAGTTTAGCGGGACAGGTCAATGAGCAGTTCTTC. It translates to CASSLAGQVNEQFF.

V usage is TRBV12-3 or TRBV12-4 and J usage is TRBJ1-1, with D perhaps matching TRBD1 (6 bases). V shed 6 bases and J shed 11 bases, with 16 bases lying between them. The CDR3 runs 12 residues. The CDR3 DNA reads as TGTGCCAGCAGCCCTGGCCAGGGGCCGGCTTTCTTT. It specifies CASSPGQGPAFF.

The J gene is TRBJ1-6, the V gene TRBV3-1 (or the pseudogene TRBV3-2); D might be TRBD1 (5 bases). V gave up 4 bases and J gave up 8 bases, with 12 bases separating them. The CDR3 extends over 14 amino acids. Germline assignment: CDR1 LGHDT and CDR2 YNNKEL (reference sequence). The CDR3 bases are TGTGCCAGCAGCCCGGGGGGGAGGGATTCACCCCTCCACTTT. Translated: CASSPGGRDSPLHF.

The chain uses TRBV6-5 and TRBJ2-7; 7 positions match TRBD1. This CDR3 is built from 13 residues. From germline, CDR1 is MNHEY and CDR2 SVGAGI. Trimming removed 6 bases from V and 3 bases from J; junction bases left unmatched: 5. The CDR3 is CASSDRALYEQYF. The CDR3 DNA is TGTGCCAGCAGCGACAGGGCCCTCTACGAGCAGTACTTC.

The rearrangement uses TRBV19 and TRBJ1-3; no clear D. This CDR3 has 16 amino acids. Germline loops: CDR1 LNHDA, CDR2 SQIVND (reference sequence). Deletions cut 3 bases from V and 0 bases from J, with 12 bases between. The CDR3 DNA sequence: TGTGCCAGTAGTATTGCCTCGGGGATCTCTGGAAACACCATATATTTT. Protein: CASSIASGISGNTIYF.